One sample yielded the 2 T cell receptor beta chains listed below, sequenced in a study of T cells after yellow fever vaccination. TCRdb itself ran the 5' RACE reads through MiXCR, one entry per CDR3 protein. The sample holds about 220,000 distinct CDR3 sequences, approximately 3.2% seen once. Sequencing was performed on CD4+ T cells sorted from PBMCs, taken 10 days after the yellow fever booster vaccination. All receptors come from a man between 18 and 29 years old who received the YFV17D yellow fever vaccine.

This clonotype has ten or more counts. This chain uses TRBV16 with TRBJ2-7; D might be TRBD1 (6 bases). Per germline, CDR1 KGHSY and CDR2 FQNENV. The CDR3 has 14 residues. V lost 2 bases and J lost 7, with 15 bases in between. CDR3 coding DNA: TGTGCCAGCAGCCAAAATCGGGACATTGGGGAGCAGTACTTC. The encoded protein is CASSQNRDIGEQYF. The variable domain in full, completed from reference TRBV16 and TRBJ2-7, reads GEEVAQTPKHLVRGEGQKAKLYCAPIKGHSYVFWYQQVLKNEFKFLISFQNENVFDETGMPKERFSAKCLPNSPCSLEIQATKLEDSAVYFCASSQNRDIGEQYFGPGTRLTVT.

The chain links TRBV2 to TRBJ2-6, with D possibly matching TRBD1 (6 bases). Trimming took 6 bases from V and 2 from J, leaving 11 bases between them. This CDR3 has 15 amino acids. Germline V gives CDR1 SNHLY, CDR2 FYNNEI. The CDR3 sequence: CASRSPGAGANVLTF. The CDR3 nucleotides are TGTGCCAGCAGATCCCCAGGGGCTGGGGCCAACGTCCTGACTTTC.